This T cell receptor beta chain was captured by sequencing in a study of OX40 agonist ivuxolimab in advanced cancers. Notes on the research overall: The costimulatory receptor OX40 (CD134) was targeted by ivuxolimab, a fully human IgG2 agonistic monoclonal antibody. Intravenous ivuxolimab was administered to patients every 2 weeks at six dose levels: 0.01, 0.1, 0.3, 1.5, 3 and 10 mg/kg. Among the roughly 52 dose-escalation patients, 19 had hepatocellular carcinoma, 15 melanoma, 9 renal cell carcinoma and 9 head and neck cancer. A male proportion of around 80% and a mean age of roughly 58 years, ranging from about 20 to 85, were recorded for the dose-escalation cohort. Patients were allowed to have had prior anti-PD-1, anti-PD-L1 or anti-CTLA-4 therapy, and less than 45% of the dose-escalation patients had previously received checkpoint inhibitors. Partial responses were achieved by three dose-escalation patients, of whom one had hepatocellular carcinoma and two had cutaneous melanoma. The point of sequencing TCRbeta in the periphery was to test whether ivuxolimab changed TCR sequence diversity and drove clonal T-cell expansion. The monotherapy dose-escalation portion (N ≈ 52 patients) of the phase I ivuxolimab trial is reported in the paper.

The cysteine opens and the phenylalanine closes a CDR3 of 14 amino acids. The read is trimmed to its CDR3 DNA, 42 bases read in frame from base 1. V is pruned by 5 bases and J by 7 bases, leaving 5 bases of the junction without a gene match. In the germline V gene, CDR1 corresponds to SGHVS and CDR2 to FQNEAQ. Study-wide conclusions, independent of this receptor: In the 0.1-3.0 mg/kg groups, partial responders were among the patients with the lowest normalized peripheral clonal expansion, particularly in CD8+ T cells. At doses from 0.1 to 3.0 mg/kg, clonal expansion was seen in both CD4+ and CD8+ blood T cells between baseline and week 6. Low levels of normalized T-cell clonal expansion were also seen in some patients who did not respond. After ivuxolimab, CD8+ T cells had more expanded clones than CD4+ T cells on average. Antigen specificity was not determined for the clonally expanded peripheral T cells.

To sequence the TCRbeta CDR3 region, genomic DNA was isolated from the sorted cells. The immunoSEQ Assay was used for sequencing of TCRbeta CDR3 regions. TCRdb limited this immuneACCESS table to in-frame rearrangements with V and J called. A share of clones is missing; checked studies link under half to unresolved V genes, and the rest is unexplained. In this sample the table shows some 79,000 clones, 92% of which occur a single time. The ten largest clones add up to roughly 0.44% of the sample. As to this clone: Its antigen is not yet known. Qualities for individual bases were not recorded, and no much larger clone is one base off.

The trial excluded patients who had a history of autoimmune disease or were on systemic immunosuppression. In every dose cohort, peripheral blood was drawn for TCR sequencing at baseline, cycle 4 day 1, and cycle 7 day 1. The samples were drawn from a first-in-human, open-label, multicenter phase I dose-escalation trial of ivuxolimab. Adults with locally advanced or metastatic melanoma, renal cell carcinoma, hepatocellular carcinoma or head and neck squamous cell carcinoma were enrolled in the trial. Before TCR sequencing, CD4+ T cells and CD8+ T cells from peripheral blood were sorted into separate populations.

The sequence derives from an adult with an advanced solid tumor such as melanoma, head and neck, liver or kidney cancer. This specimen consisted of CD4+ or CD8+ T cells sorted from blood, obtained in a trial of the OX40 agonist ivuxolimab. The V and J segments used are TRBV7-8 and TRBJ1-6, and 7 junction bases match TRBD1. The nucleotides are TGTGCCAGCAGCACCCGGGACAGCAATTCACCCCTCCACTTT. This sequence encodes CASSTRDSNSPLHF.